This T cell receptor beta chain came from a study of cytomegalovirus exposure and HLA in healthy donors. Notes on the study in general: In presence/absence analyses, roughly uniform sequencing depth across donors was assumed. V segments that were indistinguishable, TRBV6-2 and TRBV6-3 among them, were omitted from analysis. TCR beta V- and J-gene trimming was later associated with a missense DCLRE1C variant.

Germline V gives CDR1 MNHEY, CDR2 SVGAGI. The V gene lost 4 bases and the J gene lost 6 bases, with 7 bases spanning the gap. The CDR3 has 12 residues. PCR amplification relied on 60 Vbeta primers (plus 13 Jbeta primers). The protocol was immunoSEQ multiplex PCR, while the TCRdb copy is restricted to in-frame clones and leaves out a portion. Among some 150,000 clones, 70% to 80% were seen once, and the ten largest hold about 4.5%. Comment on this clone: Its antigen is not identified.

This rearrangement joins TRBV6-5 to TRBJ2-1, with D perhaps matching TRBD2 (6 bases). The clonotype originates from a man aged 40-55 years in good health and CMV-seronegative. The sequenced sample was PBMCs. CDR3 residues: CASSSGGNEQFF. The CDR3 DNA is TGTGCCAGCAGTTCCGGGGGCAATGAGCAGTTCTTC.